This TCR beta chain was found in a study of regulatory T cells in long-lasting Graves disease. This CDR3 contains 14 residues. The germline gives CDR1 DFQATT, CDR2 SNEGSKA (reference sequence). The junction had 8 bases not matched to a gene; V was cut back by 6 bases and J by 0 bases. Arm-PCR of CDR3 regions and iRepertoire HTBI primers were the basis on which TCR beta libraries were built. Each CDR3 protein gets one entry after TCRdb re-called the multiplex PCR reads with MiXCR. The profile shows under 350,000 distinct CDR3 sequences, 20% to 25% of them singletons. Time point of the sample: persistent/refractory GD, antithyroid drugs over 5 years with positive TRAb. The TCR library was made from RNA that had been extracted from PBMCs in TRIzol.

The receptor was isolated from a female donor with Graves disease. This chain uses TRBV20-1 with TRBJ2-7; 7 nucleotides align to TRBD2. This specimen consisted of peripheral blood mononuclear cells (PBMCs), obtained when the disease was refractory, from a patient treated with antithyroid drugs. The CDR3 nucleotides are TGCAGTGCGACATCGGCTAGCGGCTCCTACGAGCAGTACTTC. It encodes CSATSASGSYEQYF.